These 17 T cell receptor beta chains were all obtained from the same sample, sequenced in a study of T cell repertoires in cytomegalovirus infection. Their antigens are not known. TCRdb re-analysed the reads in MiXCR, keeping a single row per CDR3 protein. The table has around 900,000 distinct CDR3 sequences, about 33% seen once. The sequenced sample was cultured CD8+ T cells from PBMCs, obtained from culture after CMV antigen stimulation. The receptor source for this set is a human donor in good health (CMV status not recorded). Some clones in this sample may be carry-over from other donors' samples.

The chain uses TRBV7-4 and TRBJ1-5; D gene uncertain. V was shortened by 4 bases and J by 0 bases, with 16 bases between the two germline ends. The CDR3 totals 17 residues. Germline V CDR1 and CDR2: SGHVT, SQSDAQ. CDR3 nucleotide sequence: TGTGCCAGCAGCTCAACCCCTACCGGAGCTAGCAATCAGCCCCAGCATTTT. Amino acid sequence: CASSSTPTGASNQPQHF.

The V call is TRBV2, the J call TRBJ2-7; TRBD2 agrees at 8 bases. Germline values: CDR1 SNHLY, CDR2 FYNNEI. Trimming removed 2 bases from V and 0 bases from J; junction bases left unmatched: 9. This CDR3 region has 17 residues. CDR3 in DNA: TGTGCCAGCAGTGAACCCCCCCGGCGGGGGGTCTCCTACGAGCAGTACGTC. It yields the protein CASSEPPRRGVSYEQYV.

This clonotype was recorded only once. As DNA, the CDR3 is TGTGCCAGCAGCTTTCCAGGCGAGGAAACCAAAAACATTCAGTACTTC. As protein: CASSFPGEETKNIQYF. V usage is TRBV5-4 and J usage is TRBJ2-4; no definite D call. The CDR3 consists of 16 residues. Germline lookup yields CDR1 SGHNT and CDR2 YYREEE (reference sequence). Trimming shortened V by 2 bases and J by 2 bases, and 14 bases separated the two germline ends.

This clonotype has a handful of counts. The rearrangement uses TRBV12-3 or TRBV12-4 and TRBJ1-1, with D possibly matching TRBD1 (5 bases). V lost 7 bases to trimming and J lost 4 bases, with 13 bases between them. The CDR3 covers 13 residues. The CDR3 region has the DNA TGTGCCAGCACCTGGGACCAGGGCACTGAAGCTTTCTTT. Protein: CASTWDQGTEAFF.

The rearrangement joins TRBV7-2 to TRBJ1-1; D not resolved. Deletions cut 4 bases from V and 0 bases from J, with 12 bases between. This CDR3 spans 15 amino acids. CDR1 and CDR2 (germline): SGHTA, FQGNSA. This CDR3 is CASSSLDSVNTEAFF. In nucleotides, the CDR3 is TGTGCCAGCAGCTCTCTTGACTCTGTGAACACTGAAGCTTTCTTT.

This chain connects TRBV6-2 or TRBV6-3 to TRBJ2-7; D is perhaps TRBD1 (6 bases). The germline V gene has CDR1 MNHEY and CDR2 SVGEGT. V lost 5 bases and J 0 bases, leaving 14 bases between the germline ends. The CDR3 has 15 amino acids. CDR3 nucleotide sequence: TGTGCCAGCAGTCGGGACACTGGGTCCTCCTACGAGCAGTACGTC. This translates into CASSRDTGSSYEQYV.

This chain connects TRBV7-4 to TRBJ2-4, with a weak D call TRBD2 (5 bases). Germline CDR1 SGHVT, CDR2 SQSDAQ. This CDR3 spans 15 amino acids. The V gene lost 4 bases and the J gene lost 2 bases, with 12 bases spanning the gap. CDR3 nucleotide sequence: TGTGCCAGCAGCTCCCTTACGGGATCCAAAAACATTCAGTACTTC. Residues: CASSSLTGSKNIQYF.

The V gene is TRBV15, the J gene TRBJ2-1; D uncertain. This CDR3 spans 16 amino acids. Germline assignment: CDR1 LNHNV and CDR2 YYDKDF (reference sequence). The V end was cut by 0 bases, the J end by 6 bases, with 15 bases between. The CDR3 region is CATSRDRGFGGNEQFF. The CDR3 DNA follows: TGTGCCACCAGCAGAGACCGAGGCTTCGGTGGCAATGAGCAGTTCTTC.

This clonotype was counted ten times or more. The chain uses TRBV12-3 or TRBV12-4 and TRBJ1-4; a weak D match, TRBD1 (6 bases). The CDR3 runs to 13 residues. The V end was cut by 10 bases, the J end by 7 bases, with 16 bases between. CDR3 in DNA: TGTGCCACCAAGTCAGGGGTGCTTGAAAAACTGTTTTTT. Protein sequence: CATKSGVLEKLFF.

This chain connects TRBV7-9 to TRBJ1-6; maybe TRBD1 (5 bases). The CDR3 covers 12 residues. The V end was cut by 5 bases, the J end by 12 bases, with 11 bases between. The germline CDR1 and CDR2 sequences are SEHNR and FQNEAQ (reference sequence). Here the CDR3 reads CASSDGTGPLHF. The CDR3 bases are TGTGCCAGCAGCGACGGGACGGGACCCCTCCACTTT.

There are a few counts of this clonotype. The chain is built from TRBV12-3 or TRBV12-4 and TRBJ2-5; 10 nucleotides align to TRBD1. V lost 3 bases and J lost 5; bases outside the gene matches: 9. The CDR3 has 16 residues. CDR3 sequence reads: CASSFSLGQGSETQYF. Here the CDR3 DNA reads TGTGCCAGCAGTTTTTCCCTGGGACAGGGGTCGGAGACCCAGTACTTC.

This clonotype was seen repeatedly, ten times or more. This chain's CDR3 is CASSWDSGQETQYF. Written as DNA, the CDR3 is TGTGCCAGCAGCTGGGACTCAGGGCAAGAGACCCAGTACTTC. The rearrangement links TRBV7-2 to TRBJ2-5; maybe TRBD2 (6 bases). The CDR3 is 14 amino acids. V was pared by 4 bases and J by 2 bases, with 11 bases between. Germline assignment: CDR1 SGHTA and CDR2 FQGNSA.

J is TRBJ1-5 and V is TRBV28; 8 bases agree with TRBD1. Germline V gene lookup returns CDR1 MDHEN and CDR2 SYDVKM. CDR3 size: 18 residues. Trimming cost V 3 bases and J 0 bases; bases outside gene matches: 10. For the CDR3, the DNA is TGTGCCAGCAGTTTGGACAGGGACCAGATCTATAGCAATCAGCCCCAGCATTTT. It translates to CASSLDRDQIYSNQPQHF.

This rearrangement joins TRBV2 to TRBJ2-5, with D perhaps TRBD2 (7 bases). Trimming removed 6 bases at V and 4 bases at J, with 18 bases between. The CDR3 length is 15 residues. CDR1 SNHLY and CDR2 FYNNEI come from the germline V gene. The DNA of the CDR3 is TGTGCCAGCAGCCCTGAGGGGGGGGCGGGAGAGACCCAGTACTTC. It yields the protein CASSPEGGAGETQYF.

The chain has TRBV11-2 and TRBJ2-7; 8 bases map to TRBD1. Trimming removed 6 bases from V and 1 base from J; junction bases left unmatched: 11. Germline loops: CDR1 SGHAT, CDR2 FQNNGV. The CDR3 consists of 16 residues. The CDR3 is CASRTSRDRRSYEQYF. CDR3 DNA: TGTGCCAGCAGGACCAGCCGGGACAGGCGATCCTACGAGCAGTACTTC.

The CDR3 DNA reads as TGTGCCAGCAGCCCCGACGGATCCCAGCAGGGCTACACCTTC. Translation: CASSPDGSQQGYTF. This rearrangement joins TRBV7-9 to TRBJ1-2; no reliable D call. The CDR3 runs 14 residues. With 5 bases removed from V and 8 bases from J, the gap between germline ends came to 18 bases. CDR1 and CDR2 from the germline V gene are SEHNR and FQNEAQ (reference sequence).

The chain combines TRBV7-6 with TRBJ2-3; possibly TRBD1 for D (6 bases). There are 18 residues in the CDR3. The germline V gene encodes CDR1 SGHVS and CDR2 FNYEAQ. V dropped 0 bases and J dropped 1 base, with 17 bases sitting between them. The CDR3 here is CASSLARRGRGGTDTQYF. The CDR3 DNA is TGTGCCAGCAGCTTAGCAAGGAGAGGCAGGGGAGGCACAGATACGCAGTATTTT. Together with reference TRBV7-6 and TRBJ2-3, the CDR3 gives the full variable domain: GAGVSQSPRYKVTKRGQDVALRCDPISGHVSLYWYRQALGQGPEFLTYFNYEAQQDKSGLPNDRFSAERPEGSISTLTIQRTEQRDSAMYRCASSLARRGRGGTDTQYFGPGTRLTVL.